Here is one T cell receptor (beta chain) with its context. Its cognate antigen is unknown. Terminally differentiated effector memory CD45RA+ cells were excluded by CCR7 positive selection of CD45RO-negative cells. The entry originates in a study of shared clonotypes between healthy human individuals. Whole-study findings and limits: Exclusively blood specimens were collected; tissue repertoires likely differ. What rarefaction showed was incomplete sorted-subset sequencing despite large depth. It was expected that sequencing depth would affect clonotype sharing among donors. Clonotypes that were shared across a handful of donors made up roughly 5.2% of naive CD4 clonotypes.

The table came from immunoSEQ multiplex PCR; TCRdb's copy has only in-frame clones and leaves some out. The data show some 2.1 million clones, 93% seen once. V trimming: 4 bases; J trimming: 3 bases; junction bases outside the gene matches: 8. Germline-derived CDR1 and CDR2 are SEHNR and FQNEAQ (reference sequence). The length of the CDR3 is 15 residues. The sequencing sample was made of naive CD8+ T cells from PBMCs. This TCR was recovered from a man aged 18 to 29 in good health. Some clones in this sample may be carry-over from other donors' samples. V gene TRBV7-9 combines with J gene TRBJ2-7; TRBD1 matches 8 bases. The CDR3 region is CASSSDREVIYEQYF. For the CDR3, the DNA is TGTGCCAGCAGCTCGGACAGGGAGGTCATCTACGAGCAGTACTTC.